The entry that follows covers one T cell receptor (beta chain) sequence. Antigen: not known. The entry originates in a study of monozygotic twins with inflammatory bowel disease. TCRdb reprocessed the 5' RACE reads and stores each CDR3 protein as one record, lacking DNA. This sample contains about 420,000 distinct CDR3 sequences. CDR1 is MNHEY and CDR2 is SVGEGT in the germline V gene. The CDR3 is 14 residues long. Study-level points and caveats: The analysis did not separate different T cell subtypes. Limited statistical power may explain no repertoire similarity difference between concordant and discordant twins.

This receptor was obtained from a human donor with ulcerative colitis or Crohn's disease, or a healthy co-twin of an affected twin (not recorded which). V is TRBV6-2 or TRBV6-3 and J is TRBJ2-1; the TCRdb D gene call, TRBD2, has no DNA to confirm it. What was sequenced was blood. CDR3 sequence reads: CASSYSAGNNEQFF.